The 21 T cell receptor beta chains reported below all come from one sample, sequenced in a study of blood T cell repertoires in COVID-19. Profiled with immunoSEQ multiplex PCR; TCRdb holds only in-frame clones, not every one. This table holds over 100,000 clones, over 80% found once. The sample comprised peripheral blood. The receptors stem from a middle-aged man with acute or convalescent COVID-19.

The table lists this clone with a few counts. This chain uses TRBV18 with TRBJ2-1; 10 bases are shared with TRBD2. The germline CDR1 and CDR2 sequences are KGHSH and LQKENI. The CDR3 runs 16 residues. Trimming removed 4 bases from V and 3 bases from J; junction bases left unmatched: 6. In nucleotides, the CDR3 is TGTGCCAGCTCACGGCTAGCGGGAGCAAGCTACAATGAGCAGTTCTTC. Residues: CASSRLAGASYNEQFF.

The genes are TRBV11-2 and TRBJ2-3, with D perhaps matching TRBD1 (6 bases). Germline CDR1 reads SGHAT; CDR2 reads FQNNGV. CDR3 length: 14 residues. The germline V and J ends were trimmed by 2 bases and 8 bases, with 14 bases remaining between them. CDR3 region: CASSLSLQGTTQYF. CDR3 nucleotide sequence: TGTGCCAGCAGCTTAAGCCTACAGGGTACTACGCAGTATTTT.

CDR3 in DNA: TGTGCCAGCAGCTTGGCCGACTCTAACCGGGAGACCCAGTACTTC. Translation: CASSLADSNRETQYF. The chain links TRBV5-4 to TRBJ2-5, with D uncertain. The germline CDR1 and CDR2 sequences are SGHNT and YYREEE (reference sequence). The length of the CDR3 is 15 residues. Trimming cost V 0 bases and J 5 bases, with 14 bases left between them.

In this sample, this clone turned up a few times. The chain has TRBV3-1 (or the pseudogene TRBV3-2) and TRBJ2-5; 9 nucleotides match TRBD2. V was clipped by 4 bases and J by 3 bases; unmatched bases: 9. The length of the CDR3 is 16 residues. Germline CDR1 reads LGHDT; CDR2 reads YNNKEL (reference sequence). In DNA, the CDR3 is TGTGCCAGCAGCCCTACTGGCGGGAGGGCCGAAGAGACCCAGTACTTC. It translates to CASSPTGGRAEETQYF.

This chain uses TRBV6-1 with TRBJ1-1, with TRBD1 as a possible D gene (6 bases). There are 14 residues in the CDR3. The V end was cut by 3 bases, the J end by 4 bases, with 12 bases between. The germline V gene encodes CDR1 MNHNS and CDR2 SASEGT. As DNA, the CDR3 is TGTGCCAGCAGTGACAGGGGTTTGAGCACTGAAGCTTTCTTT. It codes for CASSDRGLSTEAFF.

In its sample, this clone was seen a few times. V and J are TRBV28 and TRBJ1-2, with TRBD1 identical over 11 bases. CDR1 and CDR2 from the germline V gene are MDHEN and SYDVKM. V was pared by 4 bases and J by 2 bases, with 9 bases of the junction left unmatched. The CDR3 length is 17 residues. CDR3 nucleotide sequence: TGTGCCAGCAGTTCGGACAGGGGGCGTCGGGCGAACTATGGCTACACCTTC. Its protein is CASSSDRGRRANYGYTF.

The chain carries TRBV27 and TRBJ2-1, with D perhaps TRBD2 (6 bases). Per germline, CDR1 MNHEY and CDR2 SMNVEV (reference sequence). The CDR3 sequence is 13 residues long. The germline V and J ends were trimmed by 3 bases and 10 bases, with 13 bases remaining between them. CDR3 nucleotides: TGTGCCAGCAGTTTGAACTCCCGGGGGGAGCAGTTCTTC. It yields the protein CASSLNSRGEQFF.

This rearrangement joins TRBV6-5 to TRBJ2-5, with D possibly matching TRBD2 (7 bases). CDR1 MNHEY and CDR2 SVGAGI come from the germline V gene. V lost 5 bases, J lost 5 bases, and 18 bases lay in between. The CDR3 contains 15 residues. CDR3 loop: CASSTEGGARETQYF. CDR3 nucleotide sequence: TGTGCCAGCAGTACTGAGGGGGGGGCGCGGGAGACCCAGTACTTC.

This rearrangement joins TRBV24-1 to TRBJ1-1; D ambiguous. This CDR3 contains 12 residues. Germline values: CDR1 KGHDR, CDR2 SFDVKD. V was shortened by 3 bases and J by 2 bases, with 3 bases between the two germline ends. CDR3 in amino acids: CATSDPNTEAFF. For the CDR3, the DNA is TGTGCCACCAGTGATCCAAACACTGAAGCTTTCTTT.

The CDR3 coding sequence is TGTGCCAGTAGTATAGGGGGGACAGACACCTACGAGCAGTACTTC. As protein: CASSIGGTDTYEQYF. The chain recombines TRBV19 with TRBJ2-7, with 7 bases that match TRBD1. The CDR3 is 15 amino acids. V shed 1 base and J 2 bases; nucleotides not matched to a gene: 5. Germline V gene lookup returns CDR1 LNHDA and CDR2 SQIVND (reference sequence).

The chain links TRBV28 to TRBJ2-2; D not certain. V lost 6 bases, J lost 1 base, and 9 bases lay in between. Germline V gene lookup returns CDR1 MDHEN and CDR2 SYDVKM. CDR3 length: 14 amino acids. The CDR3 coding sequence is TGTGCCAGCAGATTTAGTGTGAACACCGGGGAGCTGTTTTTT. Translation gives CASRFSVNTGELFF.

The chain links TRBV5-1 to TRBJ2-7, with a possible D match to TRBD1 (5 bases). CDR1 and CDR2 from the germline V gene are SGHRS and YFSETQ. This CDR3 comprises 14 residues. V lost 4 bases to trimming and J lost 7 bases, with 18 bases between them. CDR3 coding DNA: TGCGCCAGCAGCCCAGGGTCAGGGTCCTTGGAGCAGTACTTC. Protein sequence: CASSPGSGSLEQYF.

The CDR3 region has the DNA TGCGCCAGCAGCTGGCAACCTGATAGCAATCAGCCCCAGCATTTT. Its protein is CASSWQPDSNQPQHF. This chain links TRBV5-1 with TRBJ1-5; no clear D gene. Per the germline V gene, CDR1 is SGHRS and CDR2 is YFSETQ. Trimming took 3 bases from V and 0 from J, leaving 10 bases between them. The CDR3 consists of 15 residues.

This chain links TRBV15 with TRBJ2-5; 8 positions agree with TRBD1. Trimming at V came to 3 bases and at J to 3 bases, leaving 6 bases not matched to a gene. This CDR3 comprises 15 residues. Germline V CDR1 and CDR2: LNHNV, YYDKDF (reference sequence). This CDR3 is CATSRSQGAKETQYF. The CDR3 coding sequence is TGTGCCACCAGCAGGAGTCAGGGGGCTAAAGAGACCCAGTACTTC.

The chain joins TRBV28 to TRBJ2-2; D perhaps matches TRBD2 (5 bases). CDR3 size: 12 residues. Germline assignment: CDR1 MDHEN and CDR2 SYDVKM. The V end was cut by 8 bases, the J end by 5 bases, with 9 bases between. The CDR3 here is CASRRGTGELFF. The DNA for the CDR3 is TGTGCCAGCCGTCGAGGGACCGGGGAGCTGTTTTTT.

This rearrangement joins TRBV24-1 to TRBJ2-1, with TRBD1 identical over 9 bases. Losses at the gene ends were 2 bases for V and 4 bases for J; bases not matched to a gene: 5. Germline assignment: CDR1 KGHDR and CDR2 SFDVKD. CDR3 size: 16 residues. CDR3 DNA: TGTGCCACCAGTGATTGGACGGGACAGGGTTACAATGAGCAGTTCTTC. Translating it yields CATSDWTGQGYNEQFF.

The genes are TRBV28 and TRBJ2-2, with 7 bases that match TRBD1. V shed 6 bases, J shed 0 bases, and the junction held 10 bases outside the gene matches. The CDR3 extends over 17 amino acids. The germline CDR1 and CDR2 sequences are MDHEN and SYDVKM. The CDR3 coding sequence is TGTGCCAGCAGAAAAGGGGGCTTCGGAACGAACACCGGGGAGCTGTTTTTT. Protein product: CASRKGGFGTNTGELFF.

This sequence joins TRBV12-2 and TRBJ2-5; the table's TRBD2 call for D was not verified on the DNA. TRBV12-2 constitutes a pseudogene. The CDR3 covers 13 residues. The CDR3 loop is CASRFLSEETQYF. The CDR3 nucleotides read TGTGCAAGTCGCTTCCTCTCTGAAGAGACCCAGTACTTC.

The rearrangement uses TRBV6-6 and TRBJ2-1, with 8 bases that match TRBD2. Trimming took 5 bases from V and 0 from J; bases not matched to a gene: 3. Looked up from germline, CDR1 is MNHNY and CDR2 is SVGAGI (reference sequence). The CDR3 totals 15 residues. The CDR3 nucleotides are TGTGCCAGCAGTACTAGCGGTAGCTCCTACAATGAGCAGTTCTTC. This encodes CASSTSGSSYNEQFF.

This clone has only a few counts. This chain uses TRBV19 with TRBJ2-7; 10 bases fit TRBD2. After removal of 3 bases from V and 1 base from J, the junction contained 3 bases not matched to a gene. This CDR3 contains 15 residues. Per the germline V gene, CDR1 is LNHDA and CDR2 is SQIVND (reference sequence). CDR3: CASSIRLAGSYEQYF. DNA for the CDR3: TGTGCCAGTAGTATCCGACTAGCGGGTTCCTACGAGCAGTACTTC.

V and J are TRBV12-3 or TRBV12-4 and TRBJ2-1; 12 bases fit TRBD2. The CDR3 loop spans 13 amino acids. The J segment lost 10 bases and the V segment lost 7 bases, leaving 5 bases of the junction unmatched. The CDR3 is CASTFGLAGEQFF. DNA of the CDR3: TGTGCCAGCACTTTCGGACTAGCGGGAGAGCAGTTCTTC.